This T cell receptor (beta chain) was found in a study of Ad26.COV2.S vaccination and SARS-CoV-2 variants. At the level of the study: In the COV1001 trial, the donor was in the Ad26.COV2.S arm. Findings and caveats of the study: Reportedly, spike-specific CD8+ and CD4+ T cell responses achieved substantial breadth once vaccination had taken place. Analyses that measured TCR breadth and depth may have underestimated total T cell responses.

In regard to this clone: Its target is unknown. One end of the junction does not line up with germline, which may come from a read error.

Treatment given: around 19 received Ad26.COV2.S at low or high dose, single or two shots; five or six received placebo; per-sample allocation not given. Sampling happened 63 days after the first vaccine or placebo injection. This CDR3 is built from 14 residues. From germline, CDR1 is MNHNS and CDR2 SASEGT. The assay was immunoSEQ multiplex PCR, and TCRdb's table has in-frame clones only and misses some. The data contain about 320,000 clones, approximately 80% of them singletons. The material sequenced was peripheral blood, taken in a trial of Ad26.COV2.S vaccine versus placebo. The origin of this receptor is a person aged 18-65 years who received the Ad26.COV2.S COVID-19 vaccine or a placebo. The V gene is TRBV6-1, the J gene TRBJ2-5; D is unclear. The CDR3 DNA reads TGTGCCAGCAGGGAAGTTGCCGTAGAGGAGACCCAGTACTTC. Its translation is CASREVAVEETQYF.